The rows below give T cell receptor beta chains drawn from one sample of a study of molecular identifiers for immune sequencing clone quantification. MiXCR was run by TCRdb on the PCR reads, yielding one entry per CDR3 protein. The sample contains tens of thousands of distinct CDR3 sequences, roughly a fifth of which appear only once. The specimen was naive CD8+ T cells from blood, with Jurkat cell RNA spiked in. These receptors were collected from a human donor in good health. Some libraries in this study had Jurkat cell RNA spiked in. The CDR3 runs from the conserved cysteine through the conserved F or W. Each record gives: J gene, V gene, D gene, clone size, CDR3 DNA, CDR3 protein. D genes are given only for firm matches. A row's size may be missing; if present it is once, few, many or a size class.

>TRBJ2-7|TRBV10-3|-|few
TGTGCCATCAGGGCGGACAGCTACGAGCAGTACTTC
CAIRADSYEQYF
>TRBJ2-7|TRBV19|TRBD1|-
TGTGCCAGTAGTACCTGGGGGACAGGGAGTCCCCACGAGCAGTACTTC
CASSTWGTGSPHEQYF
>TRBJ2-7|TRBV30|-|-
TGTGCCTGGAGTGTGGCAAACGAGCAGTACTTC
CAWSVANEQYF
>TRBJ2-1|TRBV5-1|TRBD2|many
TGCGCCAGCAGCTCTGCCGGGACTAGCGGCTACAATGAGCAGTTCTTC
CASSSAGTSGYNEQFF
>TRBJ2-7|TRBV20-1|TRBD1|many
TGCAGTGCACCGGGACAGGGGAGATACGAGCAGTACTTC
CSAPGQGRYEQYF
>TRBJ2-1|TRBV19|-|-
TGTGCCAGTAGCTGGGGAAGGGGGAATGAGCAGTTCTTC
CASSWGRGNEQFF
>TRBJ1-1|TRBV2|-|-
TGTGCCAGCAGTGGTATAATGAACACTGAAGCTTTCTTT
CASSGIMNTEAFF
>TRBJ2-1|TRBV27|TRBD2|-
TGTGCCAGCAGTTTTCAAGCCCCCCCTAGCGGTTGGTCCTACAATGAGCAGTTCTTC
CASSFQAPPSGWSYNEQFF
>TRBJ2-7|TRBV5-1|TRBD1|-
TGCGCCAGTACCCCGGGGGACAGGGGCGCCTACGAGCAGTACTTC
CASTPGDRGAYEQYF
>TRBJ2-1|TRBV19|TRBD1|few
TGTGCCAGTAGTATAGATCCGGGGACAGGACTAAAAGGTGGTGAGCAGTTCTTC
CASSIDPGTGLKGGEQFF
>TRBJ2-7|TRBV4-3|TRBD2|many
TGCGCCAGCAGCCAAGATGCGGGGGGCTACGAGCAGTACTTC
CASSQDAGGYEQYF
>TRBJ1-1|TRBV5-1|-|many
TGCGCCAGCAAGCTGGGGGACACTGAAGCTTTCTTT
CASKLGDTEAFF
>TRBJ2-7|TRBV5-1|TRBD1|many
TGCGCCAGCAGCTCGACAGGGATTACCTACGAGCAGTACTTC
CASSSTGITYEQYF
>TRBJ1-2|TRBV6-5|-|many
TGTGCCAGCAGCTCCGACACAATGACTAACTATGGCTACACCTTC
CASSSDTMTNYGYTF
>TRBJ2-1|TRBV2|TRBD2|-
TGTGCCTGCAGTGCTGGCGGGAGCCTTTCCTACAATGAGCAGTTCTTC
CACSAGGSLSYNEQFF
>TRBJ1-2|TRBV27|TRBD1|few
TGTGCCAGCAGTTTTACCCCCCGGACAGGAAGCCTCTATGGCTACACCTTC
CASSFTPRTGSLYGYTF
>TRBJ1-1|TRBV5-1|-|few
TGCGCCAGCAGCTTGGCTGGGGCAGGGAGCATGAACACTGAAGCTTTCTTT
CASSLAGAGSMNTEAFF
>TRBJ1-1|TRBV7-9|-|-
TGTGCCAGCAGCTTACCGGGACTCAGGAACACTGAAGCTTTCTTT
CASSLPGLRNTEAFF
>TRBJ1-6|TRBV6-5|-|-
TGTGCCAGCAGTTACTTTTCAGGGATTAAGGATTCACCCCTCCACTTT
CASSYFSGIKDSPLHF
>TRBJ2-7|TRBV29-1|-|-
TGCAGCGCCGTCCGGGACGGCTTCTACGAGCAGTACTTC
CSAVRDGFYEQYF
>TRBJ1-5|TRBV11-2|TRBD1|-
TGTGCCAGCCGCACCCCAAGATTACAGGGGAATCAGCCCCAGCATTTT
CASRTPRLQGNQPQHF
>TRBJ1-5|TRBV7-8|-|few
TGTGCCAGCTCCGAATCAGGGTATAGCAGCAATCAGCCCCAGCATTTT
CASSESGYSSNQPQHF
>TRBJ2-2|TRBV11-2|TRBD2|-
TGTGCCAGCAGCCCTCTAGCGGGTTTAGAAGCCGGGGAGCTGTTTTTT
CASSPLAGLEAGELFF
>TRBJ2-7|TRBV18|TRBD1|few
TGTGCCAGCTCAGCCAAGGACAGGGGCAGCTCCTACGAGCAGTACTTC
CASSAKDRGSSYEQYF
>TRBJ2-7|TRBV28|-|many
TGTGCCAGTGGCGACGGACCCTCCTACGAGCAGTACTTC
CASGDGPSYEQYF
>TRBJ2-1|TRBV27|TRBD2|-
TGTGCCAGCAGTTTAAGCGGGGGTCCCTACAATGAGCAGTTCTTC
CASSLSGGPYNEQFF
>TRBJ2-5|TRBV7-2|TRBD1|many
TGTGCCAGCAGCTCCCCGGGACAGGTCGATGAGACCCAGTACTTC
CASSSPGQVDETQYF
>TRBJ2-7|TRBV19|-|-
TGTGCCAGTAGTATCCTCCAGGGGTCCTACGAGCAGTACTTC
CASSILQGSYEQYF
>TRBJ2-3|TRBV2|-|many
TGTGCCAGCCTCCGGGAAGACACAGATACGCAGTATTTT
CASLREDTDTQYF
>TRBJ1-2|TRBV27|-|-
TGTGCCAGCAGCCTAGGGGCGGACTATGGCTACACCTTC
CASSLGADYGYTF
>TRBJ1-2|TRBV5-1|TRBD1|once
TGCGCCAGCAGCTCCGGTCGGTCGGGACAGGTCGGCTACACCTTC
CASSSGRSGQVGYTF
>TRBJ2-3|TRBV27|-|many
TGTGCCAGCAGTTTATCGCCGGGGGGCACAGATACGCAGTATTTT
CASSLSPGGTDTQYF
>TRBJ1-3|TRBV9|-|many
TGTGCCAGCAGCGCCCCCCTCTCTGGAAACACCATATATTTT
CASSAPLSGNTIYF
>TRBJ2-7|TRBV7-2|-|many
TGTGCCAGCAGCTTAGACAGGACCTCCTACGAGCAGTACTTC
CASSLDRTSYEQYF
>TRBJ2-7|TRBV27|TRBD2|many
TGTGCCAGCAGCTTAGCGGGCGAGCAGTACTTC
CASSLAGEQYF
>TRBJ2-7|TRBV30|-|few
TGTGCCTGGAGTTCCCCCCCCCTACCCTACGAGCAGTACTTC
CAWSSPPLPYEQYF
>TRBJ2-6|TRBV19|-|many
TGTGCCAGTACGGCAAAGGGATACAGGGCCAACGTCCTGACTTTC
CASTAKGYRANVLTF
>TRBJ1-5|TRBV2|-|many
TGTGCCAGCAGCCTGTCGGGGGGTAGCCAGCCCCAGCATTTT
CASSLSGGSQPQHF
>TRBJ1-4|TRBV5-1|-|many
TGCGCCAGCAGCTTCGGCGTCAGGGACGGTGAAAAACTGTTTTTT
CASSFGVRDGEKLFF
>TRBJ2-1|TRBV27|-|-
TGTGCCAGCACCGACGGGACACGGGGGTCCTACAATGAGCAGTTCTTC
CASTDGTRGSYNEQFF
>TRBJ2-3|TRBV5-4|-|many
TGTGCCAGCAGATGGGGGAACCAACCCACAGATACGCAGTATTTT
CASRWGNQPTDTQYF
>TRBJ2-2|TRBV9|-|medium-sized
TGTGCCAGCAGCGCTTTCGACAGTTACAATACCGGGGAGCTGTTTTTT
CASSAFDSYNTGELFF
>TRBJ2-2|TRBV29-1|-|many
TGCAGCGTTGAGACTCCTTCTGGGGAGCTGTTTTTT
CSVETPSGELFF
>TRBJ2-7|TRBV27|-|-
TGTGCCAGCAGTTTAATAGGACCGTCTTCCTACGAGCAGTACTTC
CASSLIGPSSYEQYF
>TRBJ2-7|TRBV7-9|-|many
TGTGCCAGCAGCTCTGTTAGGGACGAGCAGTACTTC
CASSSVRDEQYF